This T cell receptor (beta chain) was obtained from a study of cytomegalovirus exposure and HLA in healthy donors. V was clipped by 2 bases and J by 4 bases, with 17 bases between them. CDR1 SNHLY and CDR2 FYNNEI come from the germline V gene. CDR3 size: 16 residues. 13 Jbeta primers and 60 Vbeta primers were used for the PCR. Sequencing used immunoSEQ multiplex PCR; TCRdb keeps in-frame clones, though not all of them. The table has over 150,000 clones, roughly four fifths seen once; the top ten hold approximately 0.098%. Sequencing was performed on PBMCs. This TCR was recovered from a boy between 2 and 10 years old in good health and CMV-seronegative. The chain links TRBV2 to TRBJ1-1, with a possible D match to TRBD1 (5 bases). CDR3 region: CASSETPWGDGTEAFF. The CDR3 nucleotides are TGTGCCAGCAGTGAAACCCCCTGGGGGGATGGCACTGAAGCTTTCTTT.